What follows is one TCR beta chain and its context. Its antigen is unknown. In making TCR beta libraries, quantitative 5'-RACE with molecular barcodes was used. A single record per CDR3 protein comes from TCRdb applying MiXCR to the 5' RACE reads. Counted here are roughly 160,000 distinct CDR3 sequences, 8.5% to 10% occurring once; the ten biggest clones make up roughly 15%. Looked up from germline, CDR1 is LGHDT and CDR2 is YNNKEL (reference sequence). V dropped 4 bases and J dropped 9 bases, with 13 bases sitting between them. The CDR3 has 13 residues. This entry comes from a study of CD8 T cells in ankylosing spondylitis. Whole-study results and caveats: There was a TCR beta motif, made of several highly homologous variants, that appeared characteristic of ankylosing spondylitis blood. Clones tied to disease were said to be significantly enriched in matched ankylosing spondylitis synovial fluid. In reactive arthritis synovial fluid and blood, some motif variants had been reported before.

This chain connects TRBV3-1 to TRBJ2-1; D is ambiguous. This sequence originates from a female donor with ankylosing spondylitis or in good health (not recorded which). Sequenced material: blood, either unsorted or a sorted T cell fraction (not recorded which). The CDR3, as DNA: TGTGCCAGCAGCCCGGTCGTGTGGGTTGAGCAGTTCTTC. This codes for CASSPVVWVEQFF.